This TCR beta chain was captured by sequencing in a study of blood T cell repertoires in COVID-19 (dated by TCRdb to the early 2020s). About the investigation overall: The collaborator samples originated in the United States, Italy and Spain and spanned the acute and convalescent phases of COVID-19. A freely available public database, intended as a resource for researchers studying the immune response to SARS-CoV-2, is where the repertoires were released. Where available, HLA class I and class II types were taken from metadata supplied by the sample provider and were not determined by assay-based typing. Samples were obtained from the ongoing ImmuneRACE study (first 160 participants) and from about 1,300 subjects provided by 6 global collaborators. The sample metadata nearly always contained a de-identified subject ID, COVID-19 status, age in years and sex. The prospective study material was composed of cDNA or gDNA derived from T cells, B-cell-depleted T cells, or PBMCs. The dataset comprised deeply sampled blood TCRbeta repertoires from subjects exposed to, actively infected with, or recovered from COVID-19. What the research found in general, with its limitations: How much clinical and demographic metadata was included differed by source and by participant, and the metadata was provided uncurated.

Note on this clone: This receptor's antigen is unknown. It has no much larger one-base neighbor in the sample; base qualities were not kept.

Each collaborating institution followed its own protocols to collect whole blood in K2EDTA tubes. For TCRbeta analysis, collaborator samples were shipped as frozen whole blood, as isolated PBMCs, or as DNA extracted from either sample type. The immunoSEQ Assay, a bias-controlled multiplex PCR, was used to amplify TCRbeta CDR3 regions from genomic DNA. The original methods were these. Nucleated cell counts per sample were estimated from amplification of reference gene primers within the assay. To quantify the absolute abundance of each unique TCRbeta CDR3 rearrangement, sequence reads were collapsed and filtered. Productive Simpson clonality was computed per sample as the square root of Simpson's diversity index over productive rearrangements. The immuneACCESS repertoire file appears here via TCRdb, limited to in-frame rearrangements. These files lack a portion of the clones; in checked studies, under half of the deficit traces to unresolved V genes, and the cause of the others is not known. The V and J calls and clone size are taken from that table; D and trimming were inferred from the DNA. The sample profile shows approximately 100,000 clones; over 65% of them were found once. About 14% of the sample belongs to the ten largest clones.

The CDR3 spans 16 residues, from the cysteine through the phenylalanine. Only the CDR3 portion is preserved as DNA: 48 bases, with reading frame beginning at the first base. CDR1 and CDR2 (LGHDT, YNNKEL) derive from the germline V gene (reference sequence). Compared with germline, V lacks 1 base and J lacks 4 bases; bases without a gene match: 5. The source material was peripheral blood. Recombination connected TRBV3-1 (or the pseudogene TRBV3-2) to TRBJ2-1, and 9 junctional nucleotides match TRBD2. The receptor comes from a woman aged 70-85 years with acute or convalescent COVID-19. This receptor carries the CDR3 CASSQAASGVYNEQFF. Here is the DNA: TGTGCCAGCAGCCAAGCGGCTAGCGGGGTTTACAATGAGCAGTTCTTC.